This passage covers 26 T cell receptor beta chains from one sample sequenced in a study of monozygotic twins with cystic fibrosis. The table came from immunoSEQ multiplex PCR; TCRdb's copy has only in-frame clones and leaves some out. Here the sample spans about 35,000 clones, approximately 65% being singletons. The sequenced sample was blood. These receptors all stem from a girl aged 10 to 17 with cystic fibrosis.

This clone was recorded once. The V call is TRBV30, the J call TRBJ2-2; 8 bases fit TRBD1. The V and J ends lost 0 bases and 6 bases, in that order; junction bases with no gene match: 9. Germline V CDR1 and CDR2: GTSNPN, SVGIG (reference sequence). The CDR3 runs 16 residues. The CDR3, as DNA: TGTGCCTGGAGTGTACCGACCATACAGGGGGCCGGGGAGCTGTTTTTT. This codes for CAWSVPTIQGAGELFF.

This chain connects TRBV2 to TRBJ1-4, with D tentatively TRBD1 (6 bases). The V gene lost 6 bases and the J gene lost 2 bases, with 13 bases spanning the gap. The CDR3 is 15 amino acids. Germline values: CDR1 SNHLY, CDR2 FYNNEI. CDR3 coding DNA: TGTGCCAGCAGGAAAACAGGGAGCACTAATGAAAAACTGTTTTTT. Its protein is CASRKTGSTNEKLFF.

This chain uses TRBV27 with TRBJ2-7, with no clear D. Deletions cut 5 bases from V and 3 bases from J, with 14 bases between. The CDR3 has 14 amino acids. The V gene's germline CDR1 is MNHEY and CDR2 SMNVEV (reference sequence). The chain's CDR3 is CASSVGLQSYEQYF. CDR3 coding DNA: TGTGCCAGCAGTGTCGGGCTGCAAAGCTACGAGCAGTACTTC.

V usage is TRBV6-1 and J usage is TRBJ2-7; 8 bases align to TRBD2. Germline CDR1 reads MNHNS; CDR2 reads SASEGT. With V trimmed by 0 bases and J by 3 bases, 7 bases remained unmatched. CDR3 length: 16 amino acids. The CDR3 bases are TGTGCCAGCAGTGAAGCGTCAAGCGGGAGTAGCTACGAGCAGTACTTC. This sequence encodes CASSEASSGSSYEQYF.

V usage is TRBV30 and J usage is TRBJ1-1, with D hard to call. Trimming removed 1 base from V and 1 base from J, with 7 bases in between. The CDR3 contains 13 residues. Germline V gene lookup returns CDR1 GTSNPN and CDR2 SVGIG (reference sequence). The CDR3 sequence: CAWSEEGNTEAFF. Written as DNA, the CDR3 is TGTGCCTGGAGTGAGGAGGGGAACACTGAAGCTTTCTTT. The whole variable domain, filled in from reference TRBV30 and TRBJ1-1, reads SQTIHQWPATLVQPVGSPLSLECTVEGTSNPNLYWYRQAAGRGLQLLFYSVGIGQISSEVPQNLSASRPQDRQFILSSKKLLLSDSGFYLCAWSEEGNTEAFFGQGTRLTVV.

This sequence joins TRBV5-4 and TRBJ1-1; 9 positions agree with TRBD1. This CDR3 is 16 amino acids long. Germline assignment: CDR1 SGHNT and CDR2 YYREEE (reference sequence). Trimming at V came to 3 bases and at J to 3 bases, leaving 9 bases not matched to a gene. CDR3: CASSSTQGARDTEAFF. In nucleotides, the CDR3 is TGTGCCAGCAGCTCCACACAGGGGGCGCGGGACACTGAAGCTTTCTTT.

The V gene is TRBV6-5, the J gene TRBJ1-1; D is perhaps TRBD1 (5 bases). Germline values: CDR1 MNHEY, CDR2 SVGAGI. The CDR3 is 14 residues long. V lost 4 bases, J lost 4 bases, and 13 bases lay in between. DNA of the CDR3: TGTGCCAGCAGTTTTGGCAGGGCGGGCACTGAAGCTTTCTTT. This encodes CASSFGRAGTEAFF.

The chain couples TRBV10-3 to TRBJ1-2; possibly TRBD1 for D (5 bases). The CDR3 is made up of 15 amino acids. V lost 10 bases and J lost 6, with 24 bases in between. The germline gives CDR1 ENHRY, CDR2 SYGVKD. The CDR3 region has the DNA TGTGCCACCTACCGGGGGGGGAGAGGCTTAAATGGCTACACCTTC. Translated, it gives CATYRGGRGLNGYTF.

The rearrangement uses TRBV18 and TRBJ1-4, with TRBD1 matching over 12 bases. The CDR3 length is 17 residues. Trimming cost V 0 bases and J 7 bases; bases outside gene matches: 6. The germline V gene encodes CDR1 KGHSH and CDR2 LQKENI. The CDR3 is CASSPPGQGAGGEKLFF. The CDR3 coding sequence is TGTGCCAGCTCACCACCGGGACAGGGGGCCGGAGGTGAAAAACTGTTTTTT.

This clone was observed a few times. This rearrangement joins TRBV4-1 to TRBJ1-2; D is undetermined. The CDR3 has 14 amino acids. Between the trimmed V and J ends, which lost 1 base and 2 bases, there was a span of 8 bases. Germline V lookup: CDR1 MGHRA, CDR2 YSYEKL. The CDR3 is CASSQVGANYGYTF. Here the CDR3 DNA reads TGCGCCAGCAGCCAAGTAGGCGCAAACTATGGCTACACCTTC.

The chain carries TRBV5-1 and TRBJ1-5; D is unclear. The length of the CDR3 is 13 residues. The germline V gene has CDR1 SGHRS and CDR2 YFSETQ. The V end lost 0 bases, the J end lost 6 bases, and 7 bases lay between the germline ends. The CDR3 DNA follows: TGCGCCAGCAGCTTGGGAGTGAGTCAGCCCCAGCATTTT. Translating it yields CASSLGVSQPQHF.

The CDR3 sequence is CASRGSGSSYNEQFF. The CDR3 DNA reads TGTGCCAGCAGGGGTAGCGGCAGCTCCTACAATGAGCAGTTCTTC. The chain combines TRBV25-1 with TRBJ2-1; D may be TRBD2 (6 bases). V was cut by 6 bases and J by 0 bases, with 12 bases left in between. The length of the CDR3 is 15 residues. Germline V gene lookup returns CDR1 MGHDK and CDR2 SYGVNS.

V and J are TRBV4-3 and TRBJ1-3, with D possibly matching TRBD1 (5 bases). The CDR3 length is 19 residues. CDR1 and CDR2 (germline): LGHNA, YSLEER. Trimming pared 0 bases from V and 0 bases from J, leaving 18 bases between. The CDR3 sequence is CASSQDYYGGSFSGNTIYF. For the CDR3, the DNA is TGCGCCAGCAGCCAAGATTATTATGGGGGGTCTTTCTCTGGAAACACCATATATTTT.

CDR3 residues: CASSQGQGGYGYTF. DNA for the CDR3: TGTGCCAGCAGCCAGGGACAGGGAGGCTATGGCTACACCTTC. V is TRBV2 and J is TRBJ1-2; 9 nucleotides agree with TRBD1. Germline V lookup: CDR1 SNHLY, CDR2 FYNNEI. The J segment lost 4 bases and the V segment lost 6 bases, leaving 6 bases of the junction unmatched. The CDR3 runs 14 residues.

The genes are TRBV2 and TRBJ2-7; 10 positions match TRBD2. CDR3 length equals 18 residues. The V segment lost 6 bases and the J segment 5 bases; nucleotides outside the gene matches: 19. CDR1 and CDR2 from the germline V gene are SNHLY and FYNNEI. In nucleotides, the CDR3 is TGTGCCAGCAGGCCCTTTTCTATACTAGCGGGACTTCACCACGAGCAGTACTTC. This encodes CASRPFSILAGLHHEQYF.

This rearrangement joins TRBV27 to TRBJ1-2; 8 nucleotides agree with TRBD1. The germline V gene has CDR1 MNHEY and CDR2 SMNVEV (reference sequence). The length of the CDR3 is 12 residues. J was trimmed by 5 bases and V by 6 bases; bases with no gene match: 2. This chain's CDR3 is CASRDRGYGYTF. The CDR3, as DNA: TGTGCCAGCAGAGACAGGGGTTATGGCTACACCTTC.

The chain recombines TRBV7-9 with TRBJ1-1; D gene ambiguous. CDR3 size: 13 residues. The germline V gene has CDR1 SEHNR and CDR2 FQNEAQ (reference sequence). Trimming left V 5 bases short and J 3 bases short, with 10 bases between. The CDR3 sequence is CASSPRVDTEAFF. CDR3 nucleotide sequence: TGTGCCAGCAGCCCAAGGGTAGACACTGAAGCTTTCTTT.

V is TRBV13 and J is TRBJ2-3, with 7 bases aligning to TRBD1. Germline V gene lookup returns CDR1 PRHDT and CDR2 FYEKMQ (reference sequence). The CDR3 has 15 amino acids. J lost 2 bases, V lost 5 bases, and 7 bases had no gene match. The CDR3, as DNA: TGTGCCAGCAGCGGCGACAGGGACAACACAGATACGCAGTATTTT. Translating gives CASSGDRDNTDTQYF.

The chain recombines TRBV28 with TRBJ1-2; unclear D gene. This CDR3 has 14 amino acids. CDR1 and CDR2 (germline): MDHEN, SYDVKM. The germline V and J ends were trimmed by 0 bases and 1 base, with 6 bases remaining between them. CDR3 residues: CASSLWVNNYGYTF. CDR3 nucleotide sequence: TGTGCCAGCAGTTTATGGGTAAATAACTATGGCTACACCTTC.

CDR3 sequence: CSVAPGQGKGETQYF. The CDR3 DNA sequence: TGCAGCGTCGCCCCGGGACAGGGGAAGGGGGAGACCCAGTACTTC. The chain recombines TRBV29-1 with TRBJ2-5; TRBD1 matches 10 bases. The CDR3 is 15 amino acids. Per the germline V gene, CDR1 is SQVTM and CDR2 is ANQGSEA. The V segment lost 6 bases and the J segment 5 bases; nucleotides outside the gene matches: 12.

V usage is TRBV28 and J usage is TRBJ1-2; 7 bases line up with TRBD1. Trimming cost V 10 bases and J 1 base; bases outside gene matches: 6. This CDR3 has 13 amino acids. Germline assignment: CDR1 MDHEN and CDR2 SYDVKM. The CDR3 DNA follows: TGTGCCACTAGGGACAGATTTAACTATGGCTACACCTTC. Protein sequence: CATRDRFNYGYTF.

The gene calls are TRBV7-6 and TRBJ2-7, with D perhaps TRBD2 (6 bases). This CDR3 contains 15 residues. V was trimmed by 4 bases and J by 6 bases, leaving 19 bases between them. Germline V lookup: CDR1 SGHVS, CDR2 FNYEAQ. The CDR3: CASSSIEEGSGEQYF. CDR3 in DNA: TGTGCCAGCAGCTCAATCGAGGAGGGATCGGGCGAGCAGTACTTC. Together with reference TRBV7-6 and TRBJ2-7, the CDR3 gives the full variable domain: GAGVSQSPRYKVTKRGQDVALRCDPISGHVSLYWYRQALGQGPEFLTYFNYEAQQDKSGLPNDRFSAERPEGSISTLTIQRTEQRDSAMYRCASSSIEEGSGEQYFGPGTRLTVT.

The V call is TRBV14, the J call TRBJ2-1, with no clear D. The V end was cut by 4 bases, the J end by 1 base, with 11 bases between. The CDR3 runs 15 residues. Germline assignment: CDR1 SGHDN and CDR2 FVKESK. The CDR3 DNA reads TGTGCCAGCAGCCCACTGGAGCTTTCCTACAATGAGCAGTTCTTC. This sequence encodes CASSPLELSYNEQFF.

This clone was detected only a few times. V is TRBV27 and J is TRBJ2-7; D is uncertain. The length of the CDR3 is 11 residues. The germline CDR1 and CDR2 sequences are MNHEY and SMNVEV (reference sequence). With 8 bases removed from V and 9 bases from J, the gap between germline ends came to 14 bases. CDR3 loop: CASASTFGQYV. CDR3 coding DNA: TGTGCCAGCGCTTCCACCTTCGGGCAGTACGTC.

This clone was seen a single time. The gene calls are TRBV10-3 and TRBJ1-1; D uncertain. Germline lookup yields CDR1 ENHRY and CDR2 SYGVKD. The germline V and J ends were trimmed by 0 bases and 12 bases, with 14 bases remaining between them. CDR3 length: 13 residues. CDR3 sequence reads: CAISESDGGFSFF. The CDR3 DNA sequence: TGTGCCATCAGTGAGTCGGATGGAGGGTTTTCTTTCTTT.

J is TRBJ1-5 and V is TRBV28; TRBD1 matches at 8 bases. J gave up 5 bases and V 4 bases, and 7 bases lay outside the gene matches. This CDR3 is 15 amino acids long. From germline, CDR1 is MDHEN and CDR2 SYDVKM. The CDR3 coding sequence is TGTGCCAGCAGTTCTGGAGGACAGGGTTATCAGCCCCAGCATTTT. Protein: CASSSGGQGYQPQHF.